This T cell receptor (beta chain) was retrieved from a study of blood T cells in healthy people across ages. Looked up from germline, CDR1 is MGHRA and CDR2 is YSYEKL. The CDR3 sequence is 14 residues long. Trimming removed 0 bases at V and 6 bases at J, with 11 bases between. A sample-barcoded 5' primer and a J-beta primer mix were used in a second PCR of about 6 to 12 cycles. TCRdb fed the 5' RACE reads into MiXCR, producing one record per CDR3 protein. The data contain roughly 800,000 distinct CDR3 sequences, roughly 26% of them singletons. The same sample was also used in a study of T cells of mothers and their children.

The chain links TRBV4-1 to TRBJ1-1; D is uncertain. The sequence derives from a boy younger than 18 in good health. Sequencing input: blood. The CDR3 DNA sequence: TGCGCCAGCAGCCAAGATGGAGGGATAGCTGAAGCTTTCTTT. Amino acid sequence: CASSQDGGIAEAFF.